This T cell receptor beta chain is from a study of blood T cell repertoires in COVID-19 (dated by TCRdb to the early 2020s). As for the study more broadly: Samples covering the acute and convalescent phases of COVID-19 were provided by collaborators in the United States, Italy and Spain. Where available, HLA class I and class II types were obtained from metadata supplied by the sample provider rather than from assay-based typing. The repertoires were released in a freely available public database meant as a resource for research on the immune response to SARS-CoV-2. Subjects who had been exposed to COVID-19, were actively infected with it, or had recovered from it provided the deeply sampled blood TCRbeta repertoires that made up the dataset. Sample metadata almost always included a de-identified subject ID, COVID-19 status, age in years and sex. The prospective study material was composed of cDNA or gDNA derived from T cells, B-cell-depleted T cells, or PBMCs. The samples were drawn from the first 160 participants of the ongoing ImmuneRACE study and from 1,254 subjects provided by 6 global collaborators. Paper-wide results and their limitations: The quantity of clinical and demographic metadata differed by source and by participant and was supplied without curation.

TCRbeta CDR3 regions were amplified from genomic DNA by means of the immunoSEQ Assay, a bias-controlled multiplex PCR. The original methods were these. The number of nucleated cells in each sample was estimated by amplification of reference gene primers within the assay. Sequence reads were collapsed and filtered to measure the absolute abundance of every unique TCRbeta CDR3 rearrangement. Productive Simpson clonality was computed per sample as the square root of Simpson's diversity index over productive rearrangements. TCRdb retrieved this table from immuneACCESS and kept in-frame rearrangements only. Not all clones are present; in checked studies, unresolved V genes account for under half, and no reason is known for the remainder. That table gives V, J and clone size, and the DNA gave D and trimming. This sample is represented by approximately 150,000 clones; about 90% of them were singletons. The top ten clones comprise around 11% of the sample.

Participants in the prospective study were enrolled through a virtual design, were aged roughly 18 to 100 years, and lived in 24 United States geographic areas. In the prospective study, cohorts were assigned on the basis of participant-reported clinical history obtained from a screening survey and a study questionnaire. Recovered participants in ImmuneRACE Cohort 3 were defined by two consecutive negative NP/OP PCR tests, clearance by a healthcare professional, or resolution of symptoms. Mobile phlebotomists in the prospective study collected whole blood, serum and a nasopharyngeal or oropharyngeal swab from every participant. Prospective study participants could optionally give additional blood draws and questionnaires over a roughly 2-month period. Prospective study blood samples were shipped either frozen or at room temperature before DNA extraction. As concerns this clone: No cognate antigen has been identified for it. Per-base quality was not reported, and no clone a single base away is much larger than it.

Sequenced material: PBMCs or T cells enriched from blood (not recorded which). The clonotype comes from a man aged 60 to 75 who had recovered from COVID-19.

The DNA sequence is given as TGTGCCAGCAGAACGGGACAGAGTTTTAATTCACCCCTCCACTTT. This yields the protein CASRTGQSFNSPLHF. This receptor chain uses TRBV3-1 (or the pseudogene TRBV3-2) and TRBJ1-6; 7 bases in the middle match TRBD1. CDR1 LGHDT and CDR2 YNNKEL were looked up in the germline V gene (reference sequence). The CDR3, from cysteine to phenylalanine, totals 15 residues. The entry retains the CDR3 DNA only, 45 bases that are in frame from base 1. Trimming leaves V shorter by 6 bases and J shorter by 6 bases, with the junction holding 8 bases beyond the gene matches.